The clone carrying this TCR beta chain was counted at least ten times. The antigen is not known. Hyperthyroidism was new, under 2 months, in patients aged 18 to 65. Excluded: other autoimmune disease, uncontrolled infection, pregnancy or lactation. As diagnostic evidence, clinical symptoms, serum thyroxine, TRAb, thyroid ultrasound and orbital computed tomography were relied upon. These data belong to a study of Graves' ophthalmopathy and Graves' hyperthyroidism. Study results and caveats: Blood samples also showed most expanded thyroid clonotypes exceeding 0.001 frequency.

The V and J ends lost 4 bases and 3 bases, in that order; junction bases with no gene match: 6. The CDR3 loop spans 16 amino acids. Germline values: CDR1 LNHNV, CDR2 YYDKDF (reference sequence). RNA transcripts yielded amplified TCR beta CDR3 regions. HTBI-primed RT-PCR formed the first round, and a multiplex PCR formed the second. TCRdb recomputed calls from the multiplex PCR reads with MiXCR, one row per CDR3 protein. The table has about 1.1 million distinct CDR3 sequences, less than 45% seen once; the top ten hold around 10%. The specimen was peripheral blood or thyroid tissue (not recorded which). The sequence was collected from an adult man with Graves' hyperthyroidism. The genes are TRBV15 and TRBJ1-3; 10 positions match TRBD1. CDR3 nucleotide sequence: TGTGCCACCAGCACGGACAGGGGGTTTTTTGGAAACACCATATATTTT. It codes for CATSTDRGFFGNTIYF.